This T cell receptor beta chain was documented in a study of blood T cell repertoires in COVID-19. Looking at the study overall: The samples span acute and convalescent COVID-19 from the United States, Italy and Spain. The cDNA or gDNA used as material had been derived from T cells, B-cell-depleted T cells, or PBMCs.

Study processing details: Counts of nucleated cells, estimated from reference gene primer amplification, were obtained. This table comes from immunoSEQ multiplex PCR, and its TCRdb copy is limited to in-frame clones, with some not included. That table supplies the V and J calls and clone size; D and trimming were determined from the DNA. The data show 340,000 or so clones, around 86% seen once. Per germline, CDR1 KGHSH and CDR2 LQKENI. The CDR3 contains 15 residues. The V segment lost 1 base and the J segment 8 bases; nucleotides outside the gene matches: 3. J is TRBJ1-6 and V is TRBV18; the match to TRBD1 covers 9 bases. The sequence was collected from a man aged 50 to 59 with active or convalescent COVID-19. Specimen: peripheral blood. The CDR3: CASSPRTGVDSPLHF. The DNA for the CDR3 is TGTGCCAGCTCACCACGGACAGGGGTGGATTCACCCCTCCACTTT.